Shown below are 14 T cell receptor beta chains from a single sample sequenced in a study of cytomegalovirus exposure and HLA in healthy donors. This PCR relied on a set of 60 Vbeta primers and 13 Jbeta primers. Clones were read by immunoSEQ multiplex PCR, and TCRdb kept only the in-frame ones, dropping some. The table shows under 150,000 clones, with approximately 85% occurring only once. Specimen: PBMCs. These TCRs come from a male donor in good health and CMV-seropositive.

This clone was detected once. The chain carries TRBV7-2 and TRBJ2-1, with TRBD2 matching 12 bases. Losses at the gene ends were 4 bases for V and 9 bases for J; bases not matched to a gene: 7. Germline lookup yields CDR1 SGHTA and CDR2 FQGNSA. The CDR3 extends over 15 amino acids. This CDR3 reads CASSSTSGRTGEQFF. DNA of the CDR3: TGTGCCAGCAGCTCGACTAGCGGGAGAACGGGTGAGCAGTTCTTC.

The chain combines TRBV11-3 with TRBJ2-7, with TRBD2 matching over 7 bases. Germline CDR1 and CDR2: SGHNT and YENEEA. The J segment lost 4 bases and the V segment lost 4 bases, leaving 10 bases of the junction unmatched. This CDR3 region has 15 residues. The DNA of the CDR3 is TGTGCCAGCAGCTGGGGCGGGAGCTGGAGTTACGAGCAGTACTTC. It encodes CASSWGGSWSYEQYF.

CDR3 bases: TGTGCCAGCAGTATTTACGTCGGGGGTGGCTACGAGCAGTACTTC. Translated: CASSIYVGGGYEQYF. The gene calls are TRBV7-8 and TRBJ2-7; weak D call: TRBD2 (6 bases). The CDR3 is 15 amino acids. Germline V gene data show CDR1 as SGHVS and CDR2 as FQNEAQ. The ends were cut back, 6 bases at V and 3 bases at J, with 18 bases in the middle.

The chain joins TRBV27 to TRBJ2-3; perhaps TRBD1 as D (8 bases). The CDR3 is 15 residues long. Trimming pared 6 bases from V and 3 bases from J, leaving 16 bases between. Germline CDR1 MNHEY, CDR2 SMNVEV (reference sequence). CDR3 coding DNA: TGTGCCAGCAGGCTGACAGGGGAGGGGACAGATACGCAGTATTTT. Its protein is CASRLTGEGTDTQYF.

This sequence joins TRBV19 and TRBJ2-7; no definite D call. V was cut by 0 bases and J by 1 base, with 4 bases left in between. CDR3 size: 13 residues. The germline gives CDR1 LNHDA, CDR2 SQIVND (reference sequence). Here the CDR3 reads CASSIEQSYEQYF. The CDR3 coding sequence is TGTGCCAGTAGTATAGAACAGTCCTACGAGCAGTACTTC.

This clone occurred once. The chain combines TRBV9 with TRBJ2-3; D is ambiguous. CDR1 is SGDLS and CDR2 is YYNGEE in the germline V gene. The CDR3 is made up of 15 amino acids. V was clipped by 4 bases and J by 7 bases, with 19 bases between them. The CDR3 region is CASSLRSEERNTQYF. CDR3 sequence (DNA): TGTGCCAGCAGCCTCCGGTCAGAGGAAAGAAATACGCAGTATTTT.

The rearrangement links TRBV28 to TRBJ2-7; 9 positions match TRBD2. V was clipped by 6 bases and J by 5 bases; unmatched bases: 14. The CDR3 is 16 residues long. Germline CDR1 MDHEN, CDR2 SYDVKM. CDR3 DNA sequence: TGTGCCAGCAGACCAGGGGGGCGGGGGGGCGGCGACGAGCAGTACTTC. It specifies CASRPGGRGGGDEQYF. The full variable domain, rest sourced from reference TRBV28 and TRBJ2-7, is DVKVTQSSRYLVKRTGEKVFLECVQDMDHENMFWYRQDPGLGLRLIYFSYDVKMKEKGDIPEGYSVSREKKERFSLILESASTNQTSMYLCASRPGGRGGGDEQYFGPGTRLTVT.

V is TRBV6-5 and J is TRBJ1-6; D call uncertain. The CDR3 runs 14 residues. Per the germline V gene, CDR1 is MNHEY and CDR2 is SVGAGI. V was cut by 2 bases and J by 10 bases, with 12 bases left in between. CDR3 DNA sequence: TGTGCCAGCAGTTACGCCAAAGCCGGGTCACCCCTCCACTTT. Translation: CASSYAKAGSPLHF.

The chain joins TRBV6-6 to TRBJ2-2; 8 bases match TRBD1. Trimming removed 2 bases from V and 7 bases from J; junction bases left unmatched: 6. The CDR3 totals 15 residues. In germline, CDR1 is MNHNY, CDR2 SVGAGI (reference sequence). Written as DNA, the CDR3 is TGTGCCAGCAGTTACCGGCGACAGGGGAGCGGGGAGCTGTTTTTT. This encodes CASSYRRQGSGELFF.

This chain connects TRBV4-3 to TRBJ2-1, with unresolved D. In germline, CDR1 is LGHNA, CDR2 YSLEER. The CDR3 loop spans 15 amino acids. V was trimmed by 4 bases and J by 5 bases, leaving 15 bases between them. In DNA form, the CDR3 reads TGCGCCAGCAGCCCCCGGATAGGAACTAACAATGAGCAGTTCTTC. Its protein is CASSPRIGTNNEQFF.

This chain connects TRBV5-4 to TRBJ1-1; the D is unclear. The CDR3 is 15 amino acids. CDR1 is SGHNT, CDR2 YYREEE, per germline (reference sequence). V lost 2 bases and J lost 0, with 11 bases in between. DNA for the CDR3: TGTGCCAGCAGCTTAGAGAGGGCCATGAACACTGAAGCTTTCTTT. Its translation: CASSLERAMNTEAFF.

The chain carries TRBV5-6 and TRBJ2-3; the D gene is possibly TRBD1 (6 bases). The V end lost 2 bases, the J end lost 5 bases, and 12 bases lay between the germline ends. CDR3 length equals 14 residues. CDR1 and CDR2 from the germline V gene are SGHDT and YYEEEE. CDR3 loop: CASSFRDNGDTQYF. CDR3 nucleotide sequence: TGTGCCAGCAGCTTCCGGGACAATGGAGATACGCAGTATTTT.

The V and J genes are TRBV19 and TRBJ2-5; perhaps TRBD1 as D (6 bases). This CDR3 spans 14 amino acids. CDR1 is LNHDA and CDR2 is SQIVND in the germline V gene (reference sequence). Between the trimmed V and J ends, which lost 11 bases and 0 bases, there was a span of 16 bases. CDR3 protein: CAQSFDRYQETQYF. As DNA, the CDR3 is TGTGCCCAGAGCTTCGACAGGTACCAAGAGACCCAGTACTTC.

The gene calls are TRBV5-1 and TRBJ2-3, with no clear D. V lost 2 bases and J 0 bases, leaving 10 bases between the germline ends. This CDR3 comprises 15 residues. Per germline, CDR1 SGHRS and CDR2 YFSETQ. The CDR3 coding sequence is TGCGCCAGCAGCTTCGGGTTCTCTAGCACAGATACGCAGTATTTT. It is translated as CASSFGFSSTDTQYF. Complete variable domain (other parts from reference TRBV5-1 and TRBJ2-3): KAGVTQTPRYLIKTRGQQVTLSCSPISGHRSVSWYQQTPGQGLQFLFEYFSETQRNKGNFPGRFSGRQFSNSRSEMNVSTLELGDSALYLCASSFGFSSTDTQYFGPGTRLTVL.